This is a list of T cell receptor beta chains from one sample in a study of blood T cell repertoires in COVID-19. The assay was immunoSEQ multiplex PCR, and TCRdb's table has in-frame clones only and misses some. The table has about 130,000 clones, roughly 83% seen once; the top ten hold about 40%. The sequencing input was peripheral blood. The source is a man aged 35-49 years with active or convalescent COVID-19. Each CDR3 is given with its conserved first and last residue. The order of the fields is clone size, D gene, V gene, J gene, CDR3 protein, CDR3 DNA. A D gene is named only where the DNA matches it firmly. Clone size is not always given. Where it is, it says once, few, many or a class for expanded clones.

-,TRBD1,TRBV2,TRBJ2-7,CASSEEDTGVF,TGTGCCAGCAGTGAGGAGGACACAGGGGTGTTC
-,TRBD2,TRBV4-2,TRBJ2-1,CASSLRGGAAYNEQFF,TGTGCCAGCAGCCTCCGGGGGGGGGCGGCTTACAATGAGCAGTTCTTC
-,-,TRBV20-1,TRBJ1-1,CSASERRVFTEAFF,TGCAGTGCTAGTGAGAGGAGGGTTTTCACTGAAGCTTTCTTT
-,TRBD2,TRBV11-1,TRBJ2-7,CASSSQRGAVYEQYF,TGTGCCAGCAGCTCCCAGCGGGGCGCCGTCTACGAGCAGTACTTC
-,-,TRBV11-2,TRBJ1-1,CASSPHLGQNTEAFF,TGTGCCAGCAGCCCACACTTGGGACAGAACACTGAAGCTTTCTTT
-,TRBD1,TRBV5-1,TRBJ2-3,CASSLIQGATDTQYF,TGCGCCAGCAGCTTGATCCAGGGGGCAACGGATACGCAGTATTTT
few,-,TRBV2,TRBJ1-4,CASNTGHPNEKLFF,TGTGCCAGCAACACGGGACACCCTAATGAAAAACTGTTTTTT
-,TRBD2,TRBV5-1,TRBJ2-7,CASSRIAGTDEQYF,TGCGCCAGCAGCCGGATAGCGGGAACGGACGAGCAGTACTTC
-,-,TRBV30,TRBJ2-5,CAWSPASGAGETQYF,TGTGCCTGGAGCCCTGCTTCAGGGGCCGGGGAGACCCAGTACTTC
few,-,TRBV28,TRBJ2-7,CASVRGWFDEQYF,TGTGCCAGCGTCCGGGGGTGGTTTGACGAGCAGTACTTC
-,TRBD1,TRBV6-5,TRBJ1-6,CASRRGQNSPLHF,TGTGCCAGCAGGAGGGGGCAGAATTCACCCCTCCACTTT
-,-,TRBV27,TRBJ1-1,CASSFRESTEAFF,TGTGCCAGCAGTTTTAGGGAGAGCACTGAAGCTTTCTTT
-,TRBD1,TRBV5-1,TRBJ1-2,CASSLDRGRDDYGYTF,TGCGCCAGCAGCTTGGACAGGGGGCGCGACGACTATGGCTACACCTTC
-,-,TRBV7-9,TRBJ2-1,CASSPTDWASYREGEQFF,TGTGCCAGCAGCCCCACCGATTGGGCTAGCTATCGGGAAGGTGAGCAGTTCTTC
many,TRBD1,TRBV24-1,TRBJ1-1,CATRQGARTEAFF,TGTGCCACCAGACAGGGGGCACGAACTGAAGCTTTCTTT
-,TRBD1,TRBV5-3,TRBJ2-4,CARRNKGQPKNIQYF,TGTGCCAGAAGAAATAAGGGACAGCCGAAAAACATTCAGTACTTC
-,TRBD1,TRBV9,TRBJ2-6,CASSVAPRQGTGANVLTF,TGTGCCAGCAGCGTAGCGCCCCGACAGGGGACTGGGGCCAACGTCCTGACTTTC
-,-,TRBV28,TRBJ1-1,CASSLLVNTEAFF,TGTGCCAGCAGTTTACTTGTGAACACTGAAGCTTTCTTT
-,TRBD1,TRBV3-1/TRBV3-2,TRBJ1-1,CASSHFTGVSAFF,TGTGCCAGCAGCCATTTTACAGGGGTATCAGCTTTCTTT
-,TRBD2,TRBV6-5,TRBJ2-3,CASLAWQRGADTQYF,TGTGCCAGCTTAGCTTGGCAGCGGGGGGCAGATACGCAGTATTTT
-,-,TRBV19,TRBJ1-1,CASSPRGSYTEAFF,TGTGCCAGTAGTCCTCGGGGGTCCTACACTGAAGCTTTCTTT
-,TRBD1,TRBV19,TRBJ1-3,CPKPVAGQHSGNTIYF,TGTCCAAAACCAGTAGCGGGACAGCACTCTGGAAACACCATATATTTT
few,TRBD1,TRBV5-1,TRBJ2-5,CASSPGQAQETQYF,TGCGCCAGCAGCCCGGGACAGGCCCAAGAGACCCAGTACTTC
once,TRBD1,TRBV7-2,TRBJ2-1,CASSASTGGSYGQFF,TGTGCCAGCAGCGCATCCACAGGGGGGTCGTATGGGCAGTTCTTC
-,-,TRBV12-3/TRBV12-4,TRBJ1-2,CASSTGLGGYTF,TGTGCCAGCAGTACAGGGTTGGGCGGCTACACCTTC
-,TRBD1,TRBV18,TRBJ1-5,CASSGQQNQPQHF,TGTGCCAGCTCGGGACAGCAGAATCAGCCCCAGCATTTT
-,-,TRBV12-5,TRBJ2-1,CASGLAGDEQFF,TGTGCTAGTGGTCTAGCTGGGGATGAGCAGTTCTTC
-,-,TRBV13,TRBJ2-3,CASSSPGRPQYF,TGTGCCAGCAGTTCACCGGGAAGACCGCAGTATTTT
-,TRBD2,TRBV13,TRBJ2-2,CASSPRSTSGYTGELFF,TGTGCCAGCAGCCCCCGGTCGACTAGCGGCTACACCGGGGAGCTGTTTTTT
many,TRBD2,TRBV3-1/TRBV3-2,TRBJ2-7,CASRRSGSAAYEQYF,TGTGCCAGCAGACGAAGCGGGAGTGCAGCCTACGAGCAGTACTTC
once,-,TRBV7-3,TRBJ2-5,CASSLIAEETQYF,TGTGCCAGCAGCTTAATCGCGGAAGAGACCCAGTACTTC
-,-,TRBV25-1,TRBJ1-3,CASSESRYYSGNTIYF,TGTGCCAGCAGTGAATCGAGGTATTACTCTGGAAACACCATATATTTT
-,TRBD1,TRBV7-7,TRBJ2-3,CASSLYESWDRVTDTQYF,TGTGCCAGCAGCTTATACGAATCCTGGGACAGAGTCACAGATACGCAGTATTTT
-,TRBD1,TRBV18,TRBJ1-2,CASSPWTNRGLNYGYTF,TGTGCCAGCTCACCCTGGACGAACAGGGGGCTCAACTATGGCTACACCTTC
few,-,TRBV7-9,TRBJ2-1,CASSLLGPAYNEQFF,TGTGCCAGCAGCTTATTGGGGCCTGCCTACAATGAGCAGTTCTTC
few,-,TRBV30,TRBJ1-2,CAWRGSGIGSAGYTF,TGTGCCTGGAGGGGAAGCGGGATAGGCAGCGCCGGCTACACCTTC
-,-,TRBV18,TRBJ2-2,CASSPLTVSNTGELFF,TGTGCCAGCTCACCTTTGACAGTTTCGAACACCGGGGAGCTGTTTTTT
once,TRBD1,TRBV6-5,TRBJ1-4,CASRAGQGGEKLFF,TGTGCCAGCAGGGCGGGACAGGGGGGGGAAAAACTGTTTTTT
few,TRBD2,TRBV7-2,TRBJ2-7,CASSLSGRTYEQYF,TGTGCCAGCAGTCTTAGCGGGAGAACCTACGAGCAGTACTTC
-,-,TRBV29-1,TRBJ2-6,CSVETGFSGANVLTF,TGCAGCGTTGAGACGGGGTTCTCTGGGGCCAACGTCCTGACTTTC
-,TRBD1,TRBV6-5,TRBJ2-5,CATGDSSSETQYF,TGTGCCACCGGGGACAGCTCCTCGGAGACCCAGTACTTC
-,TRBD1,TRBV24-1,TRBJ2-3,CATSASPRDSSTDTQYF,TGTGCCACCAGTGCCTCCCCCCGGGACAGCTCCACAGATACGCAGTATTTT
few,-,TRBV3-1/TRBV3-2,TRBJ1-1,CASSHSHRDTEAFF,TGTGCCAGCAGCCATTCCCACAGGGACACTGAAGCTTTCTTT
-,-,TRBV28,TRBJ1-6,CASSGEAIGPHSPLHF,TGTGCCAGCAGTGGGGAGGCAATAGGGCCCCATTCACCCCTCCACTTT
-,TRBD1,TRBV29-1,TRBJ2-7,CSVEATGFSYEQYF,TGCAGCGTTGAAGCGACAGGGTTCTCCTACGAGCAGTACTTC
-,TRBD1,TRBV5-8,TRBJ2-3,CASSAGQGRDTQYF,TGTGCCAGCTCGGCAGGACAGGGCAGAGATACGCAGTATTTT
once,TRBD2,TRBV20-1,TRBJ2-5,CSASQAGMEETQYF,TGCAGTGCTAGTCAAGCGGGGATGGAGGAGACCCAGTACTTC
-,-,TRBV6-5,TRBJ1-5,CASSYPGGPQHF,TGTGCCAGCAGTTACCCGGGGGGGCCCCAGCATTTT
-,-,TRBV30,TRBJ1-6,CAWSANSPLHF,TGTGCCTGGAGTGCGAATTCACCCCTCCACTTT
-,TRBD2,TRBV28,TRBJ2-3,CASKAGGPDTQYF,TGTGCCAGCAAAGCGGGGGGGCCGGATACGCAGTATTTT
-,-,TRBV20-1,TRBJ1-2,CSASLQGSGYTF,TGCAGTGCTAGTCTACAGGGTTCTGGCTACACCTTC
-,-,TRBV29-1,TRBJ2-7,CSVGRDSYEQYF,TGCAGCGTAGGACGGGACTCCTACGAGCAGTACTTC
-,-,TRBV1,TRBJ2-3,CTSSRLTSGRASSTDTQYF,TGCACCAGCAGCCGGTTGACTAGCGGGAGGGCCTCTAGCACAGATACGCAGTATTTT